The present TCR beta chain was sequenced within a study of shared clonotypes between healthy human individuals. Background on the study: Each donor's CD4 naive and CD4 memory cells filled three plates apiece, CD8 naive two, and CD8 memory one. Points from the study as a whole: Clonotypes not shared had lower generation probabilities than those common to all four donors.

Sequencing used immunoSEQ multiplex PCR; TCRdb keeps in-frame clones, though not all of them. The table includes roughly 2,300,000 clones, roughly 92% detected once. Germline assignment: CDR1 MNHNS and CDR2 SASEGT. The V and J ends lost 8 bases and 4 bases respectively, with 15 bases between them. The CDR3 extends over 14 amino acids. Details on this clone: What it recognizes is unknown.

The sample comprised naive CD4+ T cells from PBMCs. The subset: CD45RA+ positively selected. The gene calls are TRBV6-1 and TRBJ1-5, with D possibly TRBD1 on 5 matching bases. The receptor comes from a man aged 18-30 years in good health. Some clones in this sample may be carry-over from other donors' samples. The CDR3 reads CASHPLTVNQPQHF. The CDR3 nucleotides are TGTGCCAGCCACCCCTTGACAGTTAATCAGCCCCAGCATTTT.